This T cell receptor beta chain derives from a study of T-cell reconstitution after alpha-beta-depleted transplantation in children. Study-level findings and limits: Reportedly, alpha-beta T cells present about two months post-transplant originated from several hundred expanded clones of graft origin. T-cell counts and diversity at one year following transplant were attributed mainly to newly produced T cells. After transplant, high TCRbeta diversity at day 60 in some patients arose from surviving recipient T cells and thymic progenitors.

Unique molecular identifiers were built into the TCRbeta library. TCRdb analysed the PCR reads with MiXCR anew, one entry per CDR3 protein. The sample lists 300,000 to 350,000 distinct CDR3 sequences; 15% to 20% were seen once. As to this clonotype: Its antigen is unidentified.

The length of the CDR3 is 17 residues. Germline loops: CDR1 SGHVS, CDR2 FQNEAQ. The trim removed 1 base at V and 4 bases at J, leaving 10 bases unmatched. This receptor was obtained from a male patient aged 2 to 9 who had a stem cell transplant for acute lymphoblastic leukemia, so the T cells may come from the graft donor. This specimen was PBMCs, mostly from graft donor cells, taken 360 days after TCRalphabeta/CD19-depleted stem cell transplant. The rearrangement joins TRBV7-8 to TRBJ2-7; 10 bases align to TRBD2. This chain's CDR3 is CASSLEVEREGLYEQYF. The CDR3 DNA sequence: TGTGCCAGCAGCTTAGAGGTTGAGCGGGAGGGCCTGTACGAGCAGTACTTC. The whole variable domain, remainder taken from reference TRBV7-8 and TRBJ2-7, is GAGVSQSPRYKVAKRGQDVALRCDPISGHVSLFWYQQALGQGPEFLTYFQNEAQLDKSGLPSDRFFAERPEGSVSTLKIQRTQQEDSAVYLCASSLEVEREGLYEQYFGPGTRLTVT.